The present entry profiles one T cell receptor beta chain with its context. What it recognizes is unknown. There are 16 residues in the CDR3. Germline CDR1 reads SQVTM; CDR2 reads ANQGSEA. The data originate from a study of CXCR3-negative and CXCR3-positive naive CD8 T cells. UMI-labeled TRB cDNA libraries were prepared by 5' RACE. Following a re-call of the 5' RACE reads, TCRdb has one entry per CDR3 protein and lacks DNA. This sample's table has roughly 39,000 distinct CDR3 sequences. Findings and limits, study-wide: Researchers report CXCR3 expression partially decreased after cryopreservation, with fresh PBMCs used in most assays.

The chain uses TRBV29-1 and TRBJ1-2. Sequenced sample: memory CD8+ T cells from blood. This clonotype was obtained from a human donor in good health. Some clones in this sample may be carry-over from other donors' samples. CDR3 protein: CSAPMPAGPGAYGYTF.